One T cell receptor beta chain is described in this entry. Its antigen remains unknown. The data belong to a study of post-analysis software for immune sequencing data. Study-level background: Patients had relapsing-remitting, secondary progressive or progressive-relapsing multiple sclerosis; some lacked subtype. Study-wide findings and caveats: Samples from a shared batch, those prepared together, strongly co-clustered by F measure. Among multiple sclerosis patients, normalized Chao1 diversity was significantly below that of controls. Higher frequency in patients than in controls was seen for about five TRBV segments, with TRBV5-6, TRBV5-1 and TRBV20-1 among them.

The TCR beta cDNA libraries carried unique molecular identifiers. T cells numbering about 0.95 to 10 million gave rise to around 460,000 cDNA molecules. TCRdb called the PCR reads again in MiXCR, with one record for every CDR3 protein. The sample lists 800,000 to 950,000 distinct CDR3 sequences; 53% were seen once. The CDR3 covers 14 residues. Germline lookup yields CDR1 LGHDT and CDR2 YNNKEL (reference sequence). Trimming at V came to 5 bases and at J to 6 bases, leaving 9 bases not matched to a gene. V usage is TRBV3-1 and J usage is TRBJ2-7, with 8 positions matching TRBD1. The receptor comes from a girl under 18 with multiple sclerosis. Input material: blood. Written as DNA, the CDR3 is TGTGCCAGCAGCTACGACAGGGGACGCCGCGAGCAGTACTTC. This sequence encodes CASSYDRGRREQYF.